This TCR beta chain was recovered during a study of cytomegalovirus exposure and HLA in healthy donors. In the study overall: The 130 or so validation repertoires, a later analysis reported, used the same platform as the approximately 670 repertoires from the first cohort.

Germline CDR1 is SGHRS and CDR2 is YFSETQ. This CDR3 spans 14 amino acids. Trimming at V came to 0 bases and at J to 6 bases, leaving 3 bases not matched to a gene. Measured with immunoSEQ multiplex PCR; TCRdb has only the in-frame clones, and not every one. The table lists under 200,000 clones, around nine tenths of them singletons. Material: PBMCs. This clonotype originated in a man between 18 and 29 years old in good health and CMV-seropositive. The chain employs TRBV5-1 and TRBJ2-3; TRBD2 matches at 8 bases. The CDR3 protein is CASSLAGRGDTQYF. In nucleotides, the CDR3 is TGCGCCAGCAGCTTGGCCGGGAGGGGCGATACGCAGTATTTT. The full variable domain, in which reference TRBV5-1 and TRBJ2-3 provide the parts outside the CDR3, is KAGVTQTPRYLIKTRGQQVTLSCSPISGHRSVSWYQQTPGQGLQFLFEYFSETQRNKGNFPGRFSGRQFSNSRSEMNVSTLELGDSALYLCASSLAGRGDTQYFGPGTRLTVL.